The 14 T cell receptor beta chains in this list originate from one sample, sequenced in a study of T cell changes during pregnancy in multiple sclerosis. Sequencing was performed with immunoSEQ multiplex PCR; in TCRdb, only in-frame clones are kept and a portion is missing. The table records around 40,000 clones, about 90% of them present only once. Material: CD8+ T cells from peripheral blood mononuclear cells, obtained before pregnancy. These receptors were collected from a female donor with multiple sclerosis, enrolled in a pregnancy study.

This chain links TRBV19 with TRBJ2-1; D might be TRBD1 (6 bases). The germline CDR1 and CDR2 sequences are LNHDA and SQIVND (reference sequence). The ends were cut back, 7 bases at V and 2 bases at J, with 15 bases in the middle. The CDR3 has 15 residues. The CDR3, as DNA: TGTGCCAGTAAGATTTCGGACAGCCCCTACAATGAGCAGTTCTTC. Translated, it gives CASKISDSPYNEQFF.

The chain joins TRBV4-1 to TRBJ1-1, with D possibly being TRBD1 (5 bases). Per germline, CDR1 MGHRA and CDR2 YSYEKL. The germline V and J ends were trimmed by 1 base and 6 bases, with 15 bases remaining between them. The CDR3 totals 15 residues. This CDR3 is CASSQATGSRAEAFF. In DNA form, the CDR3 reads TGCGCCAGCAGCCAAGCAACAGGATCGAGAGCTGAAGCTTTCTTT.

This rearrangement joins TRBV28 to TRBJ2-1; 7 nucleotides line up with TRBD1. Germline trimming cut 8 bases from V and 1 base from J; bases unmatched to any gene: 11. CDR3 length: 16 residues. Per the germline V gene, CDR1 is MDHEN and CDR2 is SYDVKM. The CDR3 here is CASYSRTGGSYNEQFF. The CDR3 nucleotides are TGTGCCAGCTATTCTCGGACAGGAGGATCCTACAATGAGCAGTTCTTC.

The rearrangement uses TRBV28 and TRBJ1-4; TRBD1 matches 9 bases. Trimming took 5 bases from V and 6 from J; bases not matched to a gene: 13. The CDR3 runs to 17 residues. In germline, CDR1 is MDHEN, CDR2 SYDVKM. CDR3 nucleotide sequence: TGTGCCAGCAGTACCCTAGGGACAGGGAAGTATTATGAAAAACTGTTTTTT. It yields the protein CASSTLGTGKYYEKLFF.

V and J are TRBV7-2 and TRBJ1-1, with 8 nucleotides matching TRBD1. The V segment lost 5 bases and the J segment 8 bases; nucleotides outside the gene matches: 4. In germline, CDR1 is SGHTA, CDR2 FQGNSA. The CDR3 spans 12 residues. The DNA for the CDR3 is TGTGCCAGCAGCCTGGGGGACAGGGAAGCTTTCTTT. It translates to CASSLGDREAFF.

The CDR3: CASSSGEDNLAYEQYF. CDR3 in DNA: TGCGCCAGCAGCTCGGGGGAAGACAATCTTGCCTACGAGCAGTACTTC. The chain recombines TRBV5-1 with TRBJ2-7; D might be TRBD2 (6 bases). This CDR3 spans 16 amino acids. Between the trimmed V and J ends, which lost 3 bases and 2 bases, there was a span of 18 bases. The germline V gene has CDR1 SGHRS and CDR2 YFSETQ.

This clone appeared once. The rearrangement uses TRBV28 and TRBJ2-2; 9 nucleotides line up with TRBD2. Germline V gene sequence: CDR1 MDHEN, CDR2 SYDVKM. The V gene end was trimmed by 5 bases and the J gene end by 4 bases; junction bases not matched to a gene: 8. The CDR3 runs to 16 residues. The CDR3 protein is CASSQLAGEPTGELFF. In nucleotides, the CDR3 is TGTGCCAGCAGTCAATTAGCGGGAGAACCCACCGGGGAGCTGTTTTTT.

The chain employs TRBV28 and TRBJ1-5; D remains unclear. Germline V gene sequence: CDR1 MDHEN, CDR2 SYDVKM. The CDR3 sequence is 14 residues long. The V and J ends lost 3 bases and 7 bases respectively, with 13 bases between them. The CDR3 DNA sequence: TGTGCCAGCAGTTTTTTCCGGTCACGGCAGCCCCAGCATTTT. This translates into CASSFFRSRQPQHF.

The chain links TRBV29-1 to TRBJ2-1; 10 bases fit TRBD2. Germline trimming cut 3 bases from V and 8 bases from J; bases unmatched to any gene: 16. CDR3 size: 17 residues. Germline V gene data show CDR1 as SQVTM and CDR2 as ANQGSEA. The CDR3 sequence: CSVDVGSGRAFRDEQFF. Written as DNA, the CDR3 is TGCAGCGTTGATGTTGGGAGCGGGAGGGCCTTTAGGGATGAGCAGTTCTTC.

This chain uses TRBV2 with TRBJ1-5, with TRBD1 identical over 8 bases. Germline CDR1 SNHLY, CDR2 FYNNEI. This CDR3 is 14 amino acids long. The V segment lost 6 bases and the J segment 4 bases; nucleotides outside the gene matches: 5. The chain's CDR3 is CASSSRQGNQPQHF. As DNA, the CDR3 is TGTGCCAGCAGCTCCCGACAGGGGAATCAGCCCCAGCATTTT.

The rearrangement links TRBV5-1 to TRBJ1-1; 8 bases agree with TRBD1. Germline-derived CDR1 and CDR2 are SGHRS and YFSETQ. V was clipped by 5 bases and J by 4 bases; unmatched bases: 13. CDR3 size: 16 residues. Written as DNA, the CDR3 is TGCGCCAGCAGTCCCTCGGAGTTACAGGGGGGCACTGAAGCTTTCTTT. It yields the protein CASSPSELQGGTEAFF.

V gene TRBV30 combines with J gene TRBJ2-7; TRBD2 might be the D (5 bases). V shed 0 bases and J shed 7 bases, with 10 bases lying between them. The CDR3 runs to 12 residues. Germline loops: CDR1 GTSNPN, CDR2 SVGIG (reference sequence). The CDR3 region is CAWSVQPGEQYF. CDR3 in DNA: TGTGCCTGGAGTGTACAGCCGGGGGAGCAGTACTTC.

The CDR3 coding sequence is TGCGCCAGCAACCAAATGGGCGGGAAAACCTCCTACAATGAGCAGTTCTTC. This translates into CASNQMGGKTSYNEQFF. The chain joins TRBV5-1 to TRBJ2-1; D is possibly TRBD2 (6 bases). Trimming pared 6 bases from V and 0 bases from J, leaving 19 bases between. Germline CDR1 and CDR2: SGHRS and YFSETQ. The CDR3 runs 17 residues.

The chain carries TRBV27 and TRBJ2-1; the D gene is possibly TRBD2 (6 bases). CDR1 and CDR2 (germline): MNHEY, SMNVEV (reference sequence). The CDR3 spans 12 residues. V shed 5 bases and J shed 4 bases, with 6 bases lying between them. CDR3 sequence: CASSRGYNEQFF. Written as DNA, the CDR3 is TGTGCCAGCAGTCGGGGGTACAATGAGCAGTTCTTC.